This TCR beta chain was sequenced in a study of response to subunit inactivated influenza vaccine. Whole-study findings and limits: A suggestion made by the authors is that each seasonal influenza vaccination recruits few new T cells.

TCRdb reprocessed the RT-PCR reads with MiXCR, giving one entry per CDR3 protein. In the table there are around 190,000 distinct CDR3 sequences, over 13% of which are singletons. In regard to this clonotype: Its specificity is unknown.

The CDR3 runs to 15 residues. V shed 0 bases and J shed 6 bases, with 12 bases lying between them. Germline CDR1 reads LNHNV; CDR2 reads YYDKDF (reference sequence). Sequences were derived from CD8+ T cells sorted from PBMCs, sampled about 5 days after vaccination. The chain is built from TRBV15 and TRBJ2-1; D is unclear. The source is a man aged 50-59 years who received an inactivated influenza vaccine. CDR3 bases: TGTGCCACCAGCAGAGATGGTATTAGCTTCAATGAGCAGTTCTTC. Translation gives CATSRDGISFNEQFF.